This entry lists 14 T cell receptor beta chains sequenced from one sample in a study of blood T cells in healthy people across ages. A sample-barcoded 5' primer and a J-beta primer mix were used in a second PCR of roughly 6 to 11 cycles. TCRdb re-called the 5' RACE reads with MiXCR, one entry per CDR3 protein. The sample comprises under 2 million distinct CDR3 sequences, 30% to 40% of which are singletons, and about 11% rests with the top ten. The sequenced material came from blood. Source of these receptors: a woman in her twenties or thirties in good health.

This clonotype showed up just a few times. The chain has TRBV5-1 and TRBJ2-1; D is unclear. This CDR3 has 13 amino acids. V shed 4 bases and J shed 6 bases, with 11 bases lying between them. Looked up from germline, CDR1 is SGHRS and CDR2 is YFSETQ. CDR3 loop: CASSGSYGNEQFF. Written as DNA, the CDR3 is TGCGCCAGCAGCGGATCCTACGGCAATGAGCAGTTCTTC.

This clonotype was seen a handful of times. The chain combines TRBV6-5 with TRBJ2-7, with 12 positions matching TRBD2. This CDR3 spans 15 amino acids. Germline CDR1 MNHEY, CDR2 SVGAGI. V trimming: 5 bases; J trimming: 7 bases; junction bases outside the gene matches: 9. The CDR3 DNA reads TGTGCCAGCAGTACTGAGCCGGGACTAGCGGGTGAGCAGTACTTC. Translation gives CASSTEPGLAGEQYF.

This clonotype was recorded a few times. The J gene is TRBJ2-3, the V gene TRBV4-2; TRBD2 matches 12 bases. The CDR3 runs 20 residues. Unmatched junction bases numbered 10, after V lost 0 bases and J lost 0 bases. Germline lookup yields CDR1 LGHNA and CDR2 YNFKEQ. CDR3 nucleotides: TGTGCCAGCAGCCAAGATCTGGGACTAGCGGGCCGCTCTAGCACAGATACGCAGTATTTT. It encodes CASSQDLGLAGRSSTDTQYF.

This clonotype showed up just a few times. V is TRBV28 and J is TRBJ2-1, with 10 bases fitting TRBD2. Germline loops: CDR1 MDHEN, CDR2 SYDVKM. The CDR3 has 13 amino acids. With V trimmed by 11 bases and J by 7 bases, 8 bases remained unmatched. CDR3 sequence: CAGGSGRSNEQFF. CDR3 sequence (DNA): TGTGCCGGGGGTAGCGGGAGGTCTAATGAGCAGTTCTTC.

The genes are TRBV28 and TRBJ2-1; TRBD2 matches 14 bases. V lost 5 bases and J lost 15; bases outside the gene matches: 9. The CDR3 extends over 14 amino acids. The germline V gene has CDR1 MDHEN and CDR2 SYDVKM. The CDR3 reads CASSPGLAGAHRFF. The CDR3 DNA is TGTGCCAGCAGTCCGGGACTAGCGGGAGCACACCGGTTCTTC.

V and J are TRBV7-3 and TRBJ2-1; D ambiguous. The end of the DNA is better explained by TRBJ2-7, so the J call may be wrong. This CDR3 comprises 13 residues. In germline, CDR1 is SGHTA, CDR2 FQGTGA. CDR3 DNA sequence: TGTGCCAGCAGCTTAATAGGTTACAATGAGCAGTACTTC. It codes for CASSLIGYNEQYF.

CDR3 sequence: CASSARSGGAALNNEQFF. CDR3 nucleotide sequence: TGTGCCAGCAGTGCCCGTAGCGGGGGGGCCGCCCTAAACAATGAGCAGTTCTTC. This chain links TRBV6-1 with TRBJ2-1; 11 bases fit TRBD2. V lost 4 bases and J lost 5; bases outside the gene matches: 13. CDR3 length equals 18 residues. The germline gives CDR1 MNHNS, CDR2 SASEGT.

In the case of this clonotype: One end of the junction varies from germline; a read error may be responsible. The gene calls are TRBV5-5 and TRBJ1-6, with D unclear. Germline V lookup: CDR1 SGHKS, CDR2 YYEKEE (reference sequence). The CDR3 runs 12 residues. In DNA, the CDR3 is TGTGCCAGGAGCTTGGGTAATTCACCCCTCCACTTT. This gives the protein CARSLGNSPLHF.

V gene TRBV27 combines with J gene TRBJ2-1; TRBD2 matches at 13 bases. The CDR3 length is 16 residues. The germline gives CDR1 MNHEY, CDR2 SMNVEV (reference sequence). Losses at the gene ends were 7 bases for V and 10 bases for J; bases not matched to a gene: 13. CDR3 residues: CASKPSGLAGNREQFF. The DNA for the CDR3 is TGTGCCAGCAAACCATCGGGACTAGCGGGAAACAGGGAGCAGTTCTTC.

This clonotype showed up just a few times. The gene calls are TRBV20-1 and TRBJ1-2; D ambiguous. The CDR3 consists of 15 residues. V lost 0 bases and J lost 5, with 16 bases in between. Germline V CDR1 and CDR2: DFQATT, SNEGSKA (reference sequence). CDR3 sequence (DNA): TGCAGTGCTAGAGATCAGGAGGGCTGGGAATATGGCTACACCTTC. Its protein product is CSARDQEGWEYGYTF.

This clonotype was recorded a few times. The V gene is TRBV5-1, the J gene TRBJ2-2; D unresolved. Between the trimmed V and J ends, which lost 2 bases and 0 bases, there was a span of 8 bases. There are 15 residues in the CDR3. Germline CDR1 SGHRS, CDR2 YFSETQ. Written as DNA, the CDR3 is TGCGCCAGCAGCTTTTCCACCGCGAACACCGGGGAGCTGTTTTTT. It codes for CASSFSTANTGELFF.

In regard to this clonotype: One end of the junction varies from germline; a read error may be responsible. The chain uses TRBV5-1 and TRBJ2-7; 10 nucleotides line up with TRBD1. The CDR3 is 15 amino acids. Germline V CDR1 and CDR2: SGHRS, YFSETQ. The CDR3 here is CVSSPGTGATYEQYF. The CDR3 coding sequence is TGCGTCAGCAGCCCCGGGACAGGGGCAACCTACGAGCAGTACTTC.

In regard to this clonotype: A much larger clone differs from this one at a single base, so this may be a read error. The chain joins TRBV4-1 to TRBJ2-3; D may be TRBD2 (6 bases). Between the trimmed V and J ends, which lost 5 bases and 10 bases, there was a span of 25 bases. The CDR3 contains 16 residues. CDR1 is MGHRA and CDR2 is YSYEKL in the germline V gene. CDR3 amino acids: CASSSPGTGGIVAQYF. Here the CDR3 DNA reads TGCGCCAGCAGCTCACCCGGGACTGGCGGGATAGTTGCGCAGTATTTT.

The rearrangement joins TRBV28 to TRBJ1-5; D gene unclear. This CDR3 is 15 amino acids long. V lost 5 bases to trimming and J lost 4 bases, with 15 bases between them. Per the germline V gene, CDR1 is MDHEN and CDR2 is SYDVKM. The CDR3 region is CASSEMGQANQPQHF. The DNA of the CDR3 is TGTGCCAGCAGTGAAATGGGCCAAGCTAATCAGCCCCAGCATTTT.